The sequence of this T cell receptor (beta chain) was determined in a study of blood T cells in healthy people across ages. A note on this clonotype: Its antigen is still unknown.

Overall study results and limits: For the donors, CMV status was unknown and possibly confounded expanded clonotype changes. Observed TCR beta diversity per million T cells went down as age went up. This fall followed a roughly linear course with age.

CDR1 is MDHEN and CDR2 is SYDVKM in the germline V gene. The CDR3 is 12 residues long. V was clipped by 8 bases and J by 3 bases, with 10 bases between them. Every sample had a minimum of 6 million PBMCs isolated. The use of a sample-barcoded 5' primer and a J-beta primer mix characterized a second PCR of 7 to 11 cycles. MiXCR, applied by TCRdb to the 5' RACE reads, yields one record per CDR3 protein. The sample holds about 1.8 million distinct CDR3 sequences; 40% to 55% are singletons and the top ten take 2% to 2.5%. The chain uses TRBV28 and TRBJ1-2, with D possibly matching TRBD1 (6 bases). Sequencing input: blood. The receptor was derived from a woman between 40 and 50 years old in good health. CDR3 protein: CASGGGHYGYTF. The CDR3, as DNA: TGTGCCAGCGGAGGGGGTCACTATGGCTACACCTTC.